This paragraph covers one TCR beta chain sequence. The antigen remains unidentified. The germline V gene has CDR1 SEHNR and CDR2 FQNEAQ (reference sequence). The CDR3 has 17 residues. Between the trimmed V and J ends, which lost 5 bases and 5 bases, there was a span of 21 bases. Method: immunoSEQ multiplex PCR; TCRdb's copy keeps in-frame clones and lacks some. The table lists 4,800 or so clones, approximately 85% of them singletons. This sample stems from a study of immune evolution from preneoplasia to lung adenocarcinoma. Between about 2013 and 2018, patients underwent resection in Japan or China. H&E slides confirmed each diagnosis, reviewed by two pathologists independently. General observations from the study: Top clone share appeared to fall from AAH through AIS, MIA, adenocarcinoma. T cell clonality was higher in KRAS-mutant than EGFR-mutant or wild-type nodules.

The rearrangement uses TRBV7-9 and TRBJ2-2, with D possibly matching TRBD2 (8 bases). This TCR was recovered from a person between 70 and 80 years old with lung adenocarcinoma. The sequencing input was FFPE atypical adenomatous hyperplasia tissue from the lung. Subset described: atypical adenomatous hyperplasia (AAH), lung preneoplasia. Written as DNA, the CDR3 is TGTGCCAGCAGCACTGGGACAGACAGCGGGAGAACCGGGGAGCTGTTTTTT. This sequence encodes CASSTGTDSGRTGELFF. Together with reference TRBV7-9 and TRBJ2-2, the CDR3 gives the full variable domain: DTGVSQNPRHKITKRGQNVTFRCDPISEHNRLYWYRQTLGQGPEFLTYFQNEAQLEKSRLLSDRFSAERPKGSFSTLEIQRTEQGDSAMYLCASSTGTDSGRTGELFFGEGSRLTVL.